This TCR beta chain was recovered during a study of cytomegalovirus exposure and HLA in healthy donors. PCR amplification relied on 60 Vbeta primers (plus 13 Jbeta primers). Data came from immunoSEQ multiplex PCR; TCRdb stores just in-frame clones and leaves some out. The sample yields a few hundred thousand clones, approximately 83% seen once. This CDR3 comprises 14 residues. Trimming took off 4 bases at V and 4 bases at J, with 14 bases between the two ends. In germline, CDR1 is LNHDA, CDR2 SQIVND (reference sequence). The sequenced sample was PBMCs. This chain links TRBV19 with TRBJ2-7; the D gene is possibly TRBD1 (5 bases). This sequence was found in a woman aged 45 to 65 in good health and CMV-seropositive. The CDR3 sequence is CASSRKGILYEQYF. In DNA, the CDR3 is TGTGCCAGTAGTAGAAAGGGGATTTTGTACGAGCAGTACTTC.